This is a list of T cell receptor beta chains from one sample in a study of PD-1 blockade in mismatch repair-deficient tumors. The repertoire was sequenced with immunoSEQ multiplex PCR; TCRdb's copy has only in-frame clones and lacks some. The profile shows around 110,000 clones, 65% to 80% of them singletons. The material was peripheral blood, obtained 60 to 65 weeks after starting pembrolizumab. Source of these receptors: an adult with mismatch repair-deficient cancer. Both conserved end residues are part of each CDR3. Fields, in order: clone size, J gene, D gene, V gene, CDR3 DNA, CDR3 protein. The D gene is left open where the match is weak. Part of the rows lack a size; the others show once, few, many or a class for expanded clones.

NA	TRBJ1-2	NA	TRBV6-5	TGTGCCAGCAGTTCCGAGACAGGAAACTATGGCTACACCTTC	CASSSETGNYGYTF
once	TRBJ2-1	TRBD2	TRBV4-2	TGTGCCAGCAGCCAAACGCCTAGCGGGGTGGCTGAGCAGTTCTTC	CASSQTPSGVAEQFF
NA	TRBJ2-7	TRBD2	TRBV5-1	TGCGCCAGCAGCTTAGGCGGGAGGGCCGTCGACGAGCAGTACTTC	CASSLGGRAVDEQYF
once	TRBJ2-1	NA	TRBV7-2	TGTGCCAGCAGCCTGGACCGGTTCCGTGAGCAGTTCTTC	CASSLDRFREQFF
once	TRBJ2-5	TRBD2	TRBV5-4	TGTGCCAGCAGCCGATGGGGGGGACAAGAGACCCAGTACTTC	CASSRWGGQETQYF
NA	TRBJ2-3	NA	TRBV27	TGTGCCAGCAGCGCCACGGGGGTTAGCACAGATACGCAGTATTTT	CASSATGVSTDTQYF
NA	TRBJ1-4	NA	TRBV30	TGTGCCTGGAGTGAAATTGCTGAAAAACTGTTTTTT	CAWSEIAEKLFF
once	TRBJ2-7	NA	TRBV27	TGTGCCAGCAGCCCGTGGGGCGGATCCTACGAGCAGTACTTC	CASSPWGGSYEQYF
NA	TRBJ1-1	NA	TRBV19	TGTGCCAGTAGTTACGTAAACACTGAAGCTTTCTTT	CASSYVNTEAFF
NA	TRBJ1-2	NA	TRBV6-4	TGTGCCAGCAGTCCTTACTATGGCTACACCTTC	CASSPYYGYTF
NA	TRBJ1-4	TRBD1	TRBV5-1	TGCGCCAGCAGCCTTACAGGGGGCGGGAATGAAAAACTGTTTTTT	CASSLTGGGNEKLFF
NA	TRBJ1-5	NA	TRBV21-1	TGTGCCAGCAGCAAAGCGCGGAAACAGGGGCTTTTTCAGCCCCAGCATTTT	CASSKARKQGLFQPQHF
NA	TRBJ1-5	TRBD1	TRBV30	TGTGCCTGGAGGCCGGACAGGGTAAGGGGCAATCAGCCCCAGCATTTT	CAWRPDRVRGNQPQHF
NA	TRBJ2-1	TRBD2	TRBV4-1	TGCGCCAGCAGCCAAGTTCGACTAGCGGTCTACAATGAGCAGTTCTTC	CASSQVRLAVYNEQFF
NA	TRBJ2-2	TRBD1	TRBV9	TGTGCCAGCAGCGTAGACGGGACAGGGAATACCGGGGAGCTGTTTTTT	CASSVDGTGNTGELFF
NA	TRBJ1-4	NA	TRBV19	TGTGCCAGTAGTAAAAGGCAGCTGAATGAAAAACTGTTTTTT	CASSKRQLNEKLFF
NA	TRBJ2-7	NA	TRBV5-1	TGCGCCAGCAGCGAGACTAGCTCCTACGAGCAGTACTTC	CASSETSSYEQYF
NA	TRBJ2-1	TRBD2	TRBV19	TGTGCCAGTATCGAGACTAGCGGGGCAACCAATGAGCAGTTCTTC	CASIETSGATNEQFF
NA	TRBJ2-7	NA	TRBV5-6	TGTGCCAGCAGCTTGGTTACGGAGGGCCCTCAGTACTTC	CASSLVTEGPQYF
NA	TRBJ1-1	NA	TRBV7-9	TGTGCCAGCAGCACTGGTGAGGGTCTAGGAGCTTTCTTT	CASSTGEGLGAFF
NA	TRBJ2-1	NA	TRBV7-9	TGTGCCAGCAGCCACGACCGTTCCTACAATGAGCAGTTCTTC	CASSHDRSYNEQFF
NA	TRBJ1-1	NA	TRBV12-5	TGTGCTAGTGGTTTCGGGGGGGCTGAAGCTTTCTTT	CASGFGGAEAFF
NA	TRBJ2-5	TRBD2	TRBV6-1	TGTGCCAGCAGTGAATTGCCCAGCGGGAGTGGAGGAGAGACCCAGTACTTC	CASSELPSGSGGETQYF
NA	TRBJ2-1	NA	TRBV5-1	TGCGCCAGCAGCTTGGCTCTCAACAATGAGCAGTTCTTC	CASSLALNNEQFF
NA	TRBJ2-6	NA	TRBV5-1	TGCGCCAGCAGCTTGGACAGGCCCGAGGTCCTGACTTTC	CASSLDRPEVLTF
NA	TRBJ2-7	TRBD2	TRBV9	TGTGCCAGCAGCGTAGGGACTAGCGGGAGGGCCTACGAGCAGTACTTC	CASSVGTSGRAYEQYF
NA	TRBJ2-5	TRBD2	TRBV14	TGTGCCAGCAGCCCGGGACTAGCGGGAGTAGGCCAAGAGACCCAGTACTTC	CASSPGLAGVGQETQYF